This T cell receptor (beta chain) was documented in a study of T cells in Graves' hyperthyroidism and ophthalmopathy. Overall study findings and caveats: Blood also carried most thyroid clonotypes expanded above 0.001. For ophthalmopathy, model prediction preceded onset by a median approximately 6 months.

Amplified regions were TCR beta CDR3 sequences from RNA transcripts. When the TCR CDR3 underwent first-round RT-PCR, the HTBI primer set was used. TCRdb independently ran MiXCR on the multiplex PCR reads; one entry per CDR3 protein. The data show about 260,000 distinct CDR3 sequences, 25% seen once. This clonotype was detected many times. Its antigen is currently unknown. Trimming removed 10 bases at V and 1 base at J, with 13 bases between. The CDR3 is 14 residues long. In germline, CDR1 is ENHRY, CDR2 SYGVKD. Uncontrolled infection, other autoimmune disease, pregnancy or lactation barred patients from enrollment. Diagnoses used clinical symptoms, serum thyroxine and TRAb, thyroid ultrasound and orbital computed tomography.

Source material: blood. This TCR was recovered from a man aged 40-49 years with Graves' hyperthyroidism that later progressed to Graves' ophthalmopathy. The chain couples TRBV10-3 to TRBJ2-2; a weak D match, TRBD2 (5 bases). The CDR3 region is CATVRLWNTGELFF. The CDR3 DNA reads as TGTGCCACCGTTCGACTATGGAACACCGGGGAGCTGTTTTTT.